Sequencing of this T cell receptor beta chain was carried out in a study of CD8+ T cells in alopecia areata. The wider study: Treated patients received oral tofacitinib, 5 to 10 mg twice daily. The percentage of affected scalp area served as the score of severity for treated patients.

Points from the study as a whole: Relative to normal scalp, lesional scalp, especially alopecia totalis/universalis, showed higher clonality. It was less clear whether patients shared TCRs than it was in mice, possibly because of HLA.

CDR1 is SEHNR and CDR2 is FQNEAQ in the germline V gene (reference sequence). The CDR3 runs 15 residues. Trimming at V came to 3 bases and at J to 7 bases, leaving 7 bases not matched to a gene. Turning to this clone: Its antigen is not known.

Treatment in this sample: oral pan-JAK inhibitor, 5-10 mg twice daily. Isolated RNA was reverse transcribed into cDNA used as the sequencing template. TCRdb's copy holds only in-frame clones and misses some; the assay was immunoSEQ multiplex PCR. Of 210,000 or so clones in the sample, roughly three fifths were seen once. Material: CD4+ T cells sorted from blood, obtained at approximately week 44, from a patient treated with tofacitinib. The clonotype comes from a human donor with alopecia areata. V usage is TRBV7-9 and J usage is TRBJ1-2; 11 bases map to TRBD1. The CDR3 region is CASSLAGTGGTGYTF. The CDR3 region has the DNA TGTGCCAGCAGCTTGGCCGGGACAGGGGGAACTGGCTACACCTTC.